This T cell receptor (beta chain) was sequenced for a study of Tregs in tolerant kidney transplant recipients. Recipients received nonmyeloablative bone marrow transplants from related graft donors, with transient mixed chimerism. CD4+CD25+CD127- Tregs, CD4+CD25- non-Tregs, CD4 and CD8 cells were sorted. TCRdb's table, derived via immunoSEQ multiplex PCR, lists solely in-frame clones and lacks some. Of roughly 86,000 clones in the sample, roughly 93% were seen once. Findings and limits, study-wide: Tregs expanded with activated donor B cells seemed most donor-specific. Some patients' samples used different primers over time, so nucleotide sequences weren't comparable. Few patients were studied, so findings need validation in larger groups.

Concerning this clone itself: Antigen specificity is unknown.

The origin of this receptor is a human patient who received a combined kidney and bone marrow transplant. Some of these T cells may belong to the graft donor. Sequencing used CD4+ T cells from blood (PBMCs), obtained 12 months after the transplant.

The DNA of the CDR3 is TGTGCCAGCTCGGGAGGTACGCAGTATTTT. Translated, it gives CASSGGTQYF. This chain joins TRBV9 and TRBJ2-3; 7 nucleotides match TRBD2. Per the germline V gene, CDR1 is SGDLS and CDR2 is YYNGEE. V trimming: 7 bases; J trimming: 8 bases; junction bases outside the gene matches: 1. The CDR3 consists of 10 residues. Filled out from reference TRBV9 and TRBJ2-3, the complete variable domain reads DSGVTQTPKHLITATGQRVTLRCSPRSGDLSVYWYQQSLDQGLQFLIQYYNGEERAKGNILERFSAQQFPDLHSELNLSSLELGDSALYFCASSGGTQYFGPGTRLTVL.